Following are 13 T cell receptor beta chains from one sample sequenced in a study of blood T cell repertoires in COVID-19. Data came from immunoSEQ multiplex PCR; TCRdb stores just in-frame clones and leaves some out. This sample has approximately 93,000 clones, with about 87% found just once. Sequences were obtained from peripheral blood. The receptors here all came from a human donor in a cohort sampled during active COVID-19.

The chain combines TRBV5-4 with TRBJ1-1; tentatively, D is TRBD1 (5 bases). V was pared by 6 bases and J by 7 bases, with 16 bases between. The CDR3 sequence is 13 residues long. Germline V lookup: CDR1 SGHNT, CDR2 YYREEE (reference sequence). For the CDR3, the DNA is TGTGCCAGCACCCGCCCGGGGGGGGATGAAGCTTTCTTT. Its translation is CASTRPGGDEAFF.

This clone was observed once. The CDR3 protein is CASSLKGTGKETQYF. In DNA, the CDR3 is TGTGCCAGCAGCTTGAAAGGGACAGGGAAAGAGACCCAGTACTTC. The chain uses TRBV5-4 and TRBJ2-5; 9 nucleotides align to TRBD1. The CDR3 loop spans 15 amino acids. Germline V gene data show CDR1 as SGHNT and CDR2 as YYREEE (reference sequence). V lost 1 base and J lost 3; bases outside the gene matches: 4.

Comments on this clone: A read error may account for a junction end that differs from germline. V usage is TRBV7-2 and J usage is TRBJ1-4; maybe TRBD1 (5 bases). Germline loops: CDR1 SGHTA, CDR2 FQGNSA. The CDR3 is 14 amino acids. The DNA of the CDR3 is TGTGCCAGCAGGGAGAGCCGGGGGTCCGAAAGACTGTTTTTT. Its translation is CASRESRGSERLFF.

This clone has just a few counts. CDR3 loop: CASSRGQGADTQYF. The CDR3 coding sequence is TGTGCCAGCAGCCGGGGACAGGGGGCAGATACGCAGTATTTT. V is TRBV3-1 (or the pseudogene TRBV3-2) and J is TRBJ2-3, with TRBD1 identical over 11 bases. The CDR3 totals 14 residues. The germline V gene encodes CDR1 LGHDT and CDR2 YNNKEL (reference sequence). V trimming: 4 bases; J trimming: 4 bases; junction bases outside the gene matches: 1.

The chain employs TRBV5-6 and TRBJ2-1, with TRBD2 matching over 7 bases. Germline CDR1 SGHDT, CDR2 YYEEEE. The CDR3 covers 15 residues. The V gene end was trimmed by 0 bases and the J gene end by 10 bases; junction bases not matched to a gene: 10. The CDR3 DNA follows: TGTGCCAGCAGCTTGGGTAGCGGGTGGAGGGACGAGCAGTTCTTC. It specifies CASSLGSGWRDEQFF.

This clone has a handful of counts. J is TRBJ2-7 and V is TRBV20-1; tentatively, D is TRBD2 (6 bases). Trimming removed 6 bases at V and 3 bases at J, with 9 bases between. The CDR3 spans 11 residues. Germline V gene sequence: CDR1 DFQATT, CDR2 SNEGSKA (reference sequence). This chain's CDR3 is CSAHGGYEQYF. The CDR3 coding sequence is TGCAGTGCCCACGGGGGCTACGAGCAGTACTTC.

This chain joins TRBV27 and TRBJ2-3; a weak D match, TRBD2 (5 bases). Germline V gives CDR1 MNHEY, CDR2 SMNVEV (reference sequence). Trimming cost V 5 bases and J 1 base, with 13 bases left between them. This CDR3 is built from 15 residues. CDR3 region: CASSPRRRGTDTQYF. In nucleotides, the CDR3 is TGTGCCAGCAGTCCTCGGCGGCGGGGCACAGATACGCAGTATTTT.

The CDR3 DNA reads TGTGCCAGCAGCCAAGGACACAGGGCCAGCGAGCAGTACTTC. Its protein is CASSQGHRASEQYF. The V gene is TRBV3-1 (or the pseudogene TRBV3-2), the J gene TRBJ2-7; D is possibly TRBD1 (6 bases). The CDR3 contains 14 residues. Trimming took off 1 base at V and 6 bases at J, with 13 bases between the two ends. CDR1 is LGHDT and CDR2 is YNNKEL in the germline V gene (reference sequence).

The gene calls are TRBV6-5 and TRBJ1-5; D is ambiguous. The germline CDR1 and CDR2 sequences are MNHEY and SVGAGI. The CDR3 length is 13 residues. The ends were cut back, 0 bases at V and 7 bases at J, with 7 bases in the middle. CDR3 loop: CASSYSAGQPQHF. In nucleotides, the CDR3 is TGTGCCAGCAGTTACTCCGCGGGCCAGCCCCAGCATTTT.

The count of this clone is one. CDR3 loop: CASSRDSLNSYEQYF. The CDR3 region has the DNA TGTGCCAGCAGCCGGGACAGCCTGAACTCCTACGAGCAGTACTTC. This sequence joins TRBV5-5 and TRBJ2-7, with 7 bases aligning to TRBD1. This CDR3 region has 15 residues. Unmatched junction bases numbered 7, after V lost 4 bases and J lost 0 bases. The germline gives CDR1 SGHKS, CDR2 YYEKEE (reference sequence).

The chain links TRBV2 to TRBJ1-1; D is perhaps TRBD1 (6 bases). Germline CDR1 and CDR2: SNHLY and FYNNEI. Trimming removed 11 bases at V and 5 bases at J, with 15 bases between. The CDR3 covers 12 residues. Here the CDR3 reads CASVGGGTEAFF. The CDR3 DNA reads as TGTGCCTCCGTAGGGGGTGGGACTGAAGCTTTCTTT.

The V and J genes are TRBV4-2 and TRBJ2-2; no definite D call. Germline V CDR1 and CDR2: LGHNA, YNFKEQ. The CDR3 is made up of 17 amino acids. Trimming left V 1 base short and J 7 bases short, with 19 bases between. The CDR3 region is CASSQGWAATTIGELFF. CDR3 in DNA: TGTGCCAGCAGCCAAGGGTGGGCTGCCACAACGATCGGGGAGCTGTTTTTT.

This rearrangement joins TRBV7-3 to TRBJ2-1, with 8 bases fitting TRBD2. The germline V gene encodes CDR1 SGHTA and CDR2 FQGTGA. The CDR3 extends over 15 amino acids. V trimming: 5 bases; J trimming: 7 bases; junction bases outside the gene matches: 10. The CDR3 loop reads CASSRAGEESNEQFF. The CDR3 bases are TGTGCCAGCAGCAGAGCGGGAGAGGAATCGAATGAGCAGTTCTTC.